A single sample is the source of the 16 T cell receptor beta chains below, sequenced in a study of cytomegalovirus exposure and HLA in healthy donors. Vbeta (60) and Jbeta (13) primers were used in the PCR. Assay used: immunoSEQ multiplex PCR; TCRdb lists only in-frame clones, some missing. The sample shows more than 140,000 clones, about 79% of them seen only once. Sequencing was carried out using PBMCs. The origin of the receptors is a male donor in good health and CMV-seronegative.

Of note for this clone: The sample contains more than one DNA sequence encoding this CDR3. The gene calls are TRBV4-3 and TRBJ1-2; TRBD1 matches at 9 bases. V was clipped by 1 base and J by 8 bases; unmatched bases: 8. The germline gives CDR1 LGHNA, CDR2 YSLEER. This CDR3 is 15 amino acids long. CDR3 DNA: TGCGCCAGCAGCCAAGTTGTAGGGACAGGGTACGGCTACACCTTC. It is translated as CASSQVVGTGYGYTF.

V is TRBV7-2 and J is TRBJ1-2; 7 positions agree with TRBD1. The CDR3 consists of 14 residues. V lost 1 base to trimming and J lost 2 bases; unmatched junction nucleotides: 1. Germline CDR1 is SGHTA and CDR2 is FQGNSA. CDR3 bases: TGTGCCAGCAGCTTAGACAGGGGAAACTATGGCTACACCTTC. Translated: CASSLDRGNYGYTF.

This sequence joins TRBV2 and TRBJ2-7, with D maybe TRBD1 (6 bases). V was clipped by 7 bases and J by 5 bases, with 18 bases between them. Germline assignment: CDR1 SNHLY and CDR2 FYNNEI. The CDR3 length is 14 residues. The CDR3 DNA reads as TGTGCCAGCACCCAAGGACCGGACAGAGACGAGCAGTACTTC. Its translation: CASTQGPDRDEQYF.

This clone was counted a few times. The chain uses TRBV5-4 and TRBJ2-7; 12 nucleotides agree with TRBD1. CDR1 and CDR2 from the germline V gene are SGHNT and YYREEE (reference sequence). The CDR3 runs to 17 residues. Germline trimming cut 4 bases from V and 2 bases from J; bases unmatched to any gene: 10. The CDR3 sequence is CASSPNPGQGATYEQYF. The CDR3 coding sequence is TGTGCCAGCAGCCCAAACCCGGGACAGGGGGCAACCTACGAGCAGTACTTC. Full variable domain (remainder filled in from reference TRBV5-4 and TRBJ2-7): ETGVTQSPTHLIKTRGQQVTLRCSSQSGHNTVSWYQQALGQGPQFIFQYYREEENGRGNFPPRFSGLQFPNYSSELNVNALELDDSALYLCASSPNPGQGATYEQYFGPGTRLTVT.

This CDR3 is CASSSAGSYNEQFF. CDR3 sequence (DNA): TGTGCCAGCAGTTCCGCAGGGTCTTACAATGAGCAGTTCTTC. The chain uses TRBV27 and TRBJ2-1; D is possibly TRBD1 (5 bases). The CDR3 contains 14 residues. From germline, CDR1 is MNHEY and CDR2 SMNVEV (reference sequence). Trimming left V 4 bases short and J 4 bases short, with 11 bases between.

The DNA for the CDR3 is TGTGCCAGCAGCGTAGGGGGGGGAGGGGAAGGACTCGAGACCCAGTACTTC. Protein sequence: CASSVGGGGEGLETQYF. V gene TRBV9 combines with J gene TRBJ2-5; 7 bases map to TRBD2. CDR1 is SGDLS and CDR2 is YYNGEE in the germline V gene. V trimming: 0 bases; J trimming: 5 bases; junction bases outside the gene matches: 13. The CDR3 totals 17 residues.

CDR3: CASGLVTGVGHGYTF. The CDR3 bases are TGTGCTAGTGGTTTGGTAACAGGGGTCGGGCATGGCTACACCTTC. The genes are TRBV12-5 and TRBJ1-2, with TRBD1 matching 7 bases. The V segment lost 0 bases and the J segment 6 bases; nucleotides outside the gene matches: 7. Germline V lookup: CDR1 LGHNT, CDR2 FRNRAP. This CDR3 has 15 amino acids.

This clone showed up just a few times. V usage is TRBV11-1 and J usage is TRBJ2-3, with 7 bases aligning to TRBD2. This CDR3 has 16 residues. Looked up from germline, CDR1 is SGHAT and CDR2 is FQDESV (reference sequence). Trimming removed 5 bases from V and 3 bases from J; junction bases left unmatched: 11. The CDR3 spells CASSHGTTLDTDTQYF. The CDR3 nucleotides are TGTGCCAGCAGCCACGGGACTACTCTTGATACAGATACGCAGTATTTT.

This clone was seen only once. The V call is TRBV5-4, the J call TRBJ2-7; 8 positions match TRBD2. Per the germline V gene, CDR1 is SGHNT and CDR2 is YYREEE (reference sequence). The trim removed 0 bases at V and 2 bases at J, leaving 4 bases unmatched. The CDR3 has 15 residues. The CDR3 region has the DNA TGTGCCAGCAGCTTGGATTTAGCGGGACCCTACGAGCAGTACTTC. This encodes CASSLDLAGPYEQYF. Full variable domain (rest looked up from reference TRBV5-4 and TRBJ2-7): ETGVTQSPTHLIKTRGQQVTLRCSSQSGHNTVSWYQQALGQGPQFIFQYYREEENGRGNFPPRFSGLQFPNYSSELNVNALELDDSALYLCASSLDLAGPYEQYFGPGTRLTVT.

The chain uses TRBV7-2 and TRBJ1-2; D is unresolved. Between the trimmed V and J ends, which lost 4 bases and 0 bases, there was a span of 15 bases. Germline loops: CDR1 SGHTA, CDR2 FQGNSA. The CDR3 has 16 residues. CDR3 region: CASSSGGQVSNYGYTF. For the CDR3, the DNA is TGTGCCAGCAGCTCCGGTGGGCAGGTATCTAACTATGGCTACACCTTC.

The gene calls are TRBV30 and TRBJ2-3, with 8 nucleotides matching TRBD2. V shed 0 bases, J shed 4 bases, and the junction held 12 bases outside the gene matches. The germline gives CDR1 GTSNPN, CDR2 SVGIG (reference sequence). This CDR3 comprises 17 residues. The chain's CDR3 is CAWSVQGSGVRSDTQYF. CDR3 coding DNA: TGTGCCTGGAGTGTACAGGGTAGCGGGGTTCGCTCAGATACGCAGTATTTT.

V and J are TRBV6-5 and TRBJ2-1, with 11 bases that match TRBD2. The germline CDR1 and CDR2 sequences are MNHEY and SVGAGI. Losses at the gene ends were 5 bases for V and 4 bases for J; bases not matched to a gene: 4. The CDR3 spans 15 residues. Written as DNA, the CDR3 is TGTGCCAGCAGTCGCGGGACTAGCGGATACAATGAGCAGTTCTTC. Translated: CASSRGTSGYNEQFF.

This sequence joins TRBV7-9 and TRBJ1-2; D possibly corresponds to TRBD1 (5 bases). Trimming removed 1 base at V and 0 bases at J, with 12 bases between. The V gene's germline CDR1 is SEHNR and CDR2 FQNEAQ (reference sequence). The CDR3 spans 16 residues. CDR3 coding DNA: TGTGCCAGCAGCTTAGGTGCGGCAGGGACTAACTATGGCTACACCTTC. Amino acid sequence: CASSLGAAGTNYGYTF.

The V call is TRBV30, the J call TRBJ1-2, with 8 bases matching TRBD1. CDR1 is GTSNPN and CDR2 is SVGIG in the germline V gene (reference sequence). J was trimmed by 4 bases and V by 3 bases; bases with no gene match: 7. CDR3 length: 14 amino acids. CDR3 amino acids: CAWRPMDRAYGYTF. The DNA of the CDR3 is TGTGCCTGGAGACCCATGGACAGGGCCTATGGCTACACCTTC.

The chain links TRBV14 to TRBJ2-1; 15 bases align to TRBD2. With V trimmed by 1 base and J by 9 bases, 16 bases remained unmatched. The CDR3 is made up of 20 amino acids. Per the germline V gene, CDR1 is SGHDN and CDR2 is FVKESK. CDR3 sequence: CASSQANGGPGLAGGIEQFF. Written as DNA, the CDR3 is TGTGCCAGCAGCCAAGCCAACGGGGGACCGGGACTAGCGGGAGGAATTGAGCAGTTCTTC.

The V and J genes are TRBV11-3 and TRBJ2-1; 7 positions agree with TRBD2. The V gene's germline CDR1 is SGHNT and CDR2 YENEEA. J lost 3 bases, V lost 2 bases, and 4 bases had no gene match. This CDR3 has 15 residues. CDR3 coding DNA: TGTGCCAGCAGCTTACACGCGGGAGACTACAATGAGCAGTTCTTC. Its translation: CASSLHAGDYNEQFF.